These T cell receptor beta chains were read from a single sample in a study of blood T cell repertoires in COVID-19. The data were produced by immunoSEQ multiplex PCR, yet TCRdb's version contains in-frame clones alone and is incomplete. The table records some 180,000 clones, approximately 83% of them present only once. What was sequenced was peripheral blood. The receptors derive from a woman between 40 and 55 years old with COVID-19, enrolled during active disease. The CDR3 runs from the conserved cysteine through the conserved F or W.

j_gene: TRBJ1-4; len: 16; v_gene: TRBV7-6; CDR3aa: CASSLDRGGTNEKLFF
j_gene: TRBJ2-3; len: 15; v_gene: TRBV4-1; CDR3aa: CASSQKREQADTQYF
j_gene: TRBJ2-3; len: 17; v_gene: TRBV9; CDR3aa: CASSPLARPTGSDTQYF
j_gene: TRBJ2-2; len: 15; v_gene: TRBV6-5; CDR3aa: CASSYLGTGLGELFF
j_gene: TRBJ2-4; len: 15; v_gene: TRBV3-1/TRBV3-2; CDR3aa: CASSPTGNTKNIQYF
j_gene: TRBJ2-7; len: 14; v_gene: TRBV28; CDR3aa: CASREATRAYEQYF
j_gene: TRBJ2-7; len: 16; v_gene: TRBV5-1; CDR3aa: CASSLQGTQLIDEQYF
j_gene: TRBJ2-1; len: 14; v_gene: TRBV13; CDR3aa: CASSLVGTGGPQFF
j_gene: TRBJ1-4; len: 17; v_gene: TRBV19; CDR3aa: CASSIGPMAGVREKLFF
j_gene: TRBJ1-6; len: 12; v_gene: TRBV10-3; CDR3aa: CAIRTDNSPLHF
j_gene: TRBJ2-2; len: 15; v_gene: TRBV7-2; CDR3aa: CASSLDLAGAGELFF
j_gene: TRBJ1-1; len: 13; v_gene: TRBV19; CDR3aa: CASRPGEWTEAFF
j_gene: TRBJ1-5; len: 16; v_gene: TRBV7-2; CDR3aa: CASSLLQGPPNQPQHF
j_gene: TRBJ1-5; len: 18; v_gene: TRBV27; CDR3aa: CASSLYGQGGYSNQPQHF
j_gene: TRBJ2-7; len: 15; v_gene: TRBV4-1; CDR3aa: CASSQGTSAGYEQYF
j_gene: TRBJ1-1; len: 12; v_gene: TRBV6-5; CDR3aa: CASSDRGLEAFF
j_gene: TRBJ2-2; len: 16; v_gene: TRBV3-1/TRBV3-2; CDR3aa: CASSQLGLPFTGELFF
j_gene: TRBJ1-1; len: 15; v_gene: TRBV9; CDR3aa: CASSGKGGLNTEAFF
j_gene: TRBJ2-1; len: 14; v_gene: TRBV28; CDR3aa: CASSVGGAYNEQFF
j_gene: TRBJ2-1; len: 17; v_gene: TRBV10-1; CDR3aa: CASSPQRLAGLNNEQFF
j_gene: TRBJ1-2; len: 16; v_gene: TRBV18; CDR3aa: CASSTSSPDRGNGYTF
j_gene: TRBJ2-7; len: 15; v_gene: TRBV5-1; CDR3aa: CASSLVGGATYEQYF
j_gene: TRBJ2-5; len: 11; v_gene: TRBV5-1; CDR3aa: CASSGPGTQYF
j_gene: TRBJ1-3; len: 16; v_gene: TRBV3-1/TRBV3-2; CDR3aa: CASSQGVRGSGNTIYF
j_gene: TRBJ2-7; len: 14; v_gene: TRBV7-7; CDR3aa: CASSLAPRSYEQYF
j_gene: TRBJ2-7; len: 17; v_gene: TRBV28; CDR3aa: CASSFPQQNRGVYEQYF
j_gene: TRBJ2-7; len: 15; v_gene: TRBV11-2; CDR3aa: CASSLDPGVTYEQYF
j_gene: TRBJ1-4; len: 10; v_gene: TRBV5-4; CDR3aa: CASKNEKLFF
j_gene: TRBJ1-3; len: 14; v_gene: TRBV5-1; CDR3aa: CASSLDTSAGAIYF
j_gene: TRBJ1-1; len: 11; v_gene: TRBV11-2; CDR3aa: CASSRDRMPFF
j_gene: TRBJ1-1; len: 10; v_gene: TRBV29-1; CDR3aa: CSGVQVEAFF
j_gene: TRBJ2-3; len: 13; v_gene: TRBV5-5; CDR3aa: CASRGSGGNTQYF
j_gene: TRBJ2-3; len: 16; v_gene: TRBV11-2; CDR3aa: CASSLERLAGTDTQYF
j_gene: TRBJ2-7; len: 16; v_gene: TRBV5-6; CDR3aa: CASSLRGTPSSYEQYF
j_gene: TRBJ1-3; len: 16; v_gene: TRBV6-1; CDR3aa: CASSEATGSGGNTIYF
j_gene: TRBJ1-1; len: 14; v_gene: TRBV11-2; CDR3aa: CASSMDRGDTEAFF
j_gene: TRBJ2-7; len: 15; v_gene: TRBV19; CDR3aa: CASSTTSGTVYEQYF
j_gene: TRBJ1-2; len: 17; v_gene: TRBV27; CDR3aa: CASTRDRAGSQRYGYTF
j_gene: TRBJ2-4; len: 16; v_gene: TRBV5-4; CDR3aa: CASSSRTGLAKNIQYF
j_gene: TRBJ2-7; len: 16; v_gene: TRBV7-9; CDR3aa: CASSWTSGGANSEQYF
j_gene: TRBJ1-2; len: 14; v_gene: TRBV7-3; CDR3aa: CASSLDNRGNGYTF
j_gene: TRBJ1-1; len: 13; v_gene: TRBV10-3; CDR3aa: CAAATIGETEAFF
j_gene: TRBJ2-7; len: 15; v_gene: TRBV5-4; CDR3aa: CASSPTSGRSYEQYF
j_gene: TRBJ1-5; len: 13; v_gene: TRBV10-3; CDR3aa: CAISDRVEQPQHF
j_gene: TRBJ1-6; len: 14; v_gene: TRBV5-4; CDR3aa: CASSHTGTGSPLHF
j_gene: TRBJ2-7; len: 13; v_gene: TRBV7-6; CDR3aa: CASRAGQSYEQYF
j_gene: TRBJ1-1; len: 15; v_gene: TRBV3-1/TRBV3-2; CDR3aa: CASSLRKTFGTEAFF
j_gene: TRBJ1-5; len: 14; v_gene: TRBV7-9; CDR3aa: CASSLAARNQPQHF
j_gene: TRBJ1-5; len: 18; v_gene: TRBV6-1; CDR3aa: CASSEFRVTGQLNQPQHF
j_gene: TRBJ2-7; len: 16; v_gene: TRBV5-1; CDR3aa: CASSLAPGQGNYEQYF
j_gene: TRBJ2-6; len: 14; v_gene: TRBV11-2; CDR3aa: CASRDTKGANVLTF
j_gene: TRBJ2-7; len: 15; v_gene: TRBV7-9; CDR3aa: CASSLVIGGINEQYF
j_gene: TRBJ1-2; len: 14; v_gene: TRBV27; CDR3aa: CASSLSVVGGGYTF